The entry below gives a single TCR beta chain sequence along with its context. Assay used: immunoSEQ multiplex PCR; TCRdb lists only in-frame clones, some missing. The sample consists of 78,000 or so clones, 91% of them appearing once. These data belong to a study of technical replicates of blood from several donors. The material sequenced was T cells isolated from PBMCs. The receptor was derived from a human donor in good health. Some clones in this sample may be carry-over from other donors' samples.

The CDR3 reads CAWTGQSKSGGYTF. In nucleotides, the CDR3 is TGTGCCTGGACCGGACAGTCCAAATCGGGCGGCTACACCTTC. The rearrangement joins TRBV30 to TRBJ1-2; possible D gene TRBD1, 6 bases. V shed 4 bases and J shed 8 bases, with 20 bases lying between them. Germline CDR1 is GTSNPN and CDR2 is SVGIG (reference sequence). This CDR3 has 14 amino acids. The variable domain in full, completed from reference TRBV30 and TRBJ1-2, reads SQTIHQWPATLVQPVGSPLSLECTVEGTSNPNLYWYRQAAGRGLQLLFYSVGIGQISSEVPQNLSASRPQDRQFILSSKKLLLSDSGFYLCAWTGQSKSGGYTFGSGTRLTVV.